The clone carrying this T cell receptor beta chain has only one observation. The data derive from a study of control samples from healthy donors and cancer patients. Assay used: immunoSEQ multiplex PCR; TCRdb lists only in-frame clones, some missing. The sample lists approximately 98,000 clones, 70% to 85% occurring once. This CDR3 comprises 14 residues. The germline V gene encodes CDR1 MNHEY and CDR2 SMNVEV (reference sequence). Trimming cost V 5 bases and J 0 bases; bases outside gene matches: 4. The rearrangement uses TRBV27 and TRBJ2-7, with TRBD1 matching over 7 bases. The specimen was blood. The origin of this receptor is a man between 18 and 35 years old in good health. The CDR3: CASSPWDSSYEQYF. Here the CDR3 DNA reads TGTGCCAGCAGTCCCTGGGACAGCTCCTACGAGCAGTACTTC.